This T cell receptor beta chain was obtained from a study of vaccination effects on CD4 cells after COVID-19. Sequencing followed a ViraFEST assay step that expanded antigen-specific CD4+ T cells with viral peptide pools. A 10-day culture period preceded the isolation of CD4+ T cells. Vaccine administered to participants consisted of two doses of either BNT162b2 or mRNA-1273. This clone was seen only a few times. The antigen is not known. Only in-frame clones appear in the TCRdb table, and some are missing; sequencing was by immunoSEQ multiplex PCR. The table includes 20,000 to 30,000 clones, 75% to 80% detected once. The input for sequencing was CD4+ T cells from PBMCs cultured with SARS-CoV-2 spike peptides, taken after COVID-19 vaccination. This TCR came from a human donor who received a COVID-19 vaccine. Some clones in this sample may be carry-over from other donors' samples.

In nucleotides, the CDR3 is TGTGGCGGCGGACGGAGCAATCAGCCCCAGCATTTT. Residues: CGGGRSNQPQHF. This chain uses TRBV28 with TRBJ1-5; D is unresolved. CDR3 size: 12 residues. CDR1 and CDR2 (germline): MDHEN, SYDVKM.